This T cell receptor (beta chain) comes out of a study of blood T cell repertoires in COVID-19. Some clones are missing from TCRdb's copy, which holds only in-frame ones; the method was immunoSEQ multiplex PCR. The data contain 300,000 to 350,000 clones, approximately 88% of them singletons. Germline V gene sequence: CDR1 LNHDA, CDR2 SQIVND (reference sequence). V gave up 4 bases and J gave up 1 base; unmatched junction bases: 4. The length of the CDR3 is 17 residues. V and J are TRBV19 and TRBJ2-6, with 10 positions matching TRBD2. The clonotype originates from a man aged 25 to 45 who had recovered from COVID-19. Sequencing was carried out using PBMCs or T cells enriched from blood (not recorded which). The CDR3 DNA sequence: TGTGCCAGTAGTACCCTAGCGGGGGTTTCTGGGGCCAACGTCCTGACTTTC. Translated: CASSTLAGVSGANVLTF.